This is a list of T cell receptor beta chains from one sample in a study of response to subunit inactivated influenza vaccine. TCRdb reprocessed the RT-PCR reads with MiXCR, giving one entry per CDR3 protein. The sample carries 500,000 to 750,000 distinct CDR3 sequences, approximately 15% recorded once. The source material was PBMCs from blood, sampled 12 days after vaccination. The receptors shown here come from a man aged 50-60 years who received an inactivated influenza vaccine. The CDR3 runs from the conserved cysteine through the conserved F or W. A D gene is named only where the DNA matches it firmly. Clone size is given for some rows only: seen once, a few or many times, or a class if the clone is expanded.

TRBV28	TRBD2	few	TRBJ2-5	TGTGCCAGCAGGGGGGACAGTTCTAGCGGGATCCAAGAGACCCAGTACTTC	CASRGDSSSGIQETQYF
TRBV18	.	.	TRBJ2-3	TGTGCCAGCTCACCACCGTCGCAGAGGCGAGATACGCAGTATTTT	CASSPPSQRRDTQYF
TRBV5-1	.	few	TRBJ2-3	TGCGCCAGCAGCTTGGATCTCTGGGGCCGGACAGATACGCAGTATTTT	CASSLDLWGRTDTQYF
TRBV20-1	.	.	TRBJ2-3	TGCAGTGCTACAAGGAGGATAGCTAGCACAGATACGCAGTATTTT	CSATRRIASTDTQYF
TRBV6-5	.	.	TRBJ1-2	TGTGCCAGCAGTTACTCGAAAGGGGCTTCCTATGGCTACACCTTC	CASSYSKGASYGYTF
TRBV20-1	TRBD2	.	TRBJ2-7	TGCAGTGCTAGAGATCTAAAGGCGGGAGCTTACGAGCAGTACTTC	CSARDLKAGAYEQYF
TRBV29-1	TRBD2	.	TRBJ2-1	TGCAGCGTTCGGGCTAGCGGGAGATCCTACAATGAGCAGTTCTTC	CSVRASGRSYNEQFF
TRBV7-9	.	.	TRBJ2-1	TGTGCCAGCAGCTTAGCGGTTCTTTACAATGAGCAGTTCTTC	CASSLAVLYNEQFF
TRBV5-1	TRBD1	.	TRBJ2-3	TGCGCCAGCAGCTCGGCGGACAGGGGCGGCACAGATACGCAGTATTTT	CASSSADRGGTDTQYF
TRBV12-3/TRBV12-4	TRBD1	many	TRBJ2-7	TGTGCCAGCAGTTTCCAGGGGGCGGGGGAGCAGTACTTC	CASSFQGAGEQYF
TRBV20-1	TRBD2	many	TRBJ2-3	TGCAGTGCTAGCAACGCTCAGACTAGCCTCACAGATACGCAGTATTTT	CSASNAQTSLTDTQYF
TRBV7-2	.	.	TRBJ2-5	TGTGCCAGCAGCCGCTTTATGACGGTCCAAGAGACCCAGTACTTC	CASSRFMTVQETQYF
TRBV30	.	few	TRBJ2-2	TGTGCCTGGAATTTGAAGATCAAGGACACCGGGGAGCTGTTTTTT	CAWNLKIKDTGELFF
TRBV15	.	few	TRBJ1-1	TGTGCCACCAGCCCACGACAGTCGACTGAAGCTTTCTTT	CATSPRQSTEAFF
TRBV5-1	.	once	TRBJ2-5	TGCGCCAGCAGCTTCTCCCTCCCAGGAACCCGGGGGACCCAGTACTTC	CASSFSLPGTRGTQYF
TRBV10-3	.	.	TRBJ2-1	TGTGCCATCAGTCAAGGGGGGCACAGCTCCTACAATGAGCAGTTCTTC	CAISQGGHSSYNEQFF
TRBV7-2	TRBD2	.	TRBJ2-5	TGTGCCAGCAGCCCCCTTCCTCTAGCGGCCCAAGAGACCCAGTACTTC	CASSPLPLAAQETQYF